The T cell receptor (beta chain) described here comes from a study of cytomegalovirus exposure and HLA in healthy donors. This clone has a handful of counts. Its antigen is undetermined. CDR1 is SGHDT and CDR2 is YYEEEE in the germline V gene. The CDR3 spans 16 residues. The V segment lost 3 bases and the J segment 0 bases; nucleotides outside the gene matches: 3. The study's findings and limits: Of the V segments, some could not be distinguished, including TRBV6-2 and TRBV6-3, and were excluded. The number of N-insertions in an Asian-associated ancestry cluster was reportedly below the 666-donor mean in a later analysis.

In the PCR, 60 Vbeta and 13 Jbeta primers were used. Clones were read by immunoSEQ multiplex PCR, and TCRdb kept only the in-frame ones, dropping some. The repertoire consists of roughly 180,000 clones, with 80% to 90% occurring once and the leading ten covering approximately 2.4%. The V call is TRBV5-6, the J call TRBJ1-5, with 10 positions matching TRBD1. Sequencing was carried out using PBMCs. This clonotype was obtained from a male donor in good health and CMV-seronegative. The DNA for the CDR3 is TGTGCCAGCAGCTCGGACAGGGGGTTTAGCAATCAGCCCCAGCATTTT. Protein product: CASSSDRGFSNQPQHF.